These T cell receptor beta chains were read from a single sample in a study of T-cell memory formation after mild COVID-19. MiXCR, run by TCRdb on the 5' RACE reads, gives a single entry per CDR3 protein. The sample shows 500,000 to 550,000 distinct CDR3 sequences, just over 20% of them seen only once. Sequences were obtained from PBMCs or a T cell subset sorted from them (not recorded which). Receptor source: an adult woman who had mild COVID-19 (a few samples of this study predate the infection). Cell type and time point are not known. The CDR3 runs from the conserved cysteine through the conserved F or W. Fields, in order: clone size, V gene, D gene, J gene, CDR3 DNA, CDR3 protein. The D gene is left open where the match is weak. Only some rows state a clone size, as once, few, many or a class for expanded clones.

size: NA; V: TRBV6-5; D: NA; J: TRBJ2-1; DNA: TGTGCCAGCAGTCAAGACATCCCGAACTACAATGAGCAGTTCTTC; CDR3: CASSQDIPNYNEQFF
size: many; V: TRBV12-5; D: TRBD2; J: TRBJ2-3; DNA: TGTGCTAGTGTGTGGCGGGAGGTGAAAGATACGCAGTATTTT; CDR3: CASVWREVKDTQYF
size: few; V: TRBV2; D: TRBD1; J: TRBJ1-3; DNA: TGTGCCAGCAGTGAACAGGGGGCGCGTGGAAACACCATATATTTT; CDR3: CASSEQGARGNTIYF
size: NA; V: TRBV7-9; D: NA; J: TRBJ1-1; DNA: TGTGCCAGCAGCATGTTCGGGGGCACTGAAGCTTTCTTT; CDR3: CASSMFGGTEAFF
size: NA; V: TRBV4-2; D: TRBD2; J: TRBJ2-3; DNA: TGTGCCAGCAGCCAAGATAGCGGGGGGTCGGCGGCAGATACGCAGTATTTT; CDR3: CASSQDSGGSAADTQYF
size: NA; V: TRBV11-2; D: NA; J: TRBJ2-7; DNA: TGTGCCAGCAGCGCTACCCAGGGAGGCATCGGTGGCGAGCAGTACTTC; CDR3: CASSATQGGIGGEQYF
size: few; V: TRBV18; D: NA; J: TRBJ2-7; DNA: TGTGCCAGCTCACCCGTTGGAGACGAGCAGTACTTC; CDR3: CASSPVGDEQYF
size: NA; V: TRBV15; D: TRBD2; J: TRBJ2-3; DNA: TGTGCCACCAGCCGTAGGACTAGCGCCAGCACAGGTACGCAGTATTTT; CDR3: CATSRRTSASTGTQYF
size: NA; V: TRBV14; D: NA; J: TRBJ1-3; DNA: TGTGCCAGCAGCCACTCCCTAATCTCTGGAAACACCATATATTTT; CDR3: CASSHSLISGNTIYF
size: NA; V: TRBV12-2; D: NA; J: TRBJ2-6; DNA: TGTGCAAGTCAGAGAGGGGACTACTCGTCTGGGGCCAACGTCCTGACTTTC; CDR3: CASQRGDYSSGANVLTF
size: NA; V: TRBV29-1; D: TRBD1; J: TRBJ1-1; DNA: TGCAGCGCCTTAGGACAGGACCCCGGTTGGGGAACTGAAGCTTTCTTT; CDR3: CSALGQDPGWGTEAFF
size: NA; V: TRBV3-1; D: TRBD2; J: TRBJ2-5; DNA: TGTGCCAGCAGCCGGCGGGGGAACCAAGAGACCCAGTACTTC; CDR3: CASSRRGNQETQYF
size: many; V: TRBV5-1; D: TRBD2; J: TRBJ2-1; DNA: TGCGCCAGCAGCTCGGAACCCATTTCGGGAGGGAAAGGACGTGCGTTCTTC; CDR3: CASSSEPISGGKGRAFF
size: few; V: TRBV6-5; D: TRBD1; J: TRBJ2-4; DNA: TGTGCCAGCAGTGGGGACAGGGGAATTGTAGCCAGAAACATTCAGTACTTC; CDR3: CASSGDRGIVARNIQYF
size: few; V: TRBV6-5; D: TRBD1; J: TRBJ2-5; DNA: TGTGCCAGCAGGAGGACAGGGTCAGAGACCCAGTACTTC; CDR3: CASRRTGSETQYF
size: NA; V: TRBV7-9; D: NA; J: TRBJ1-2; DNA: TGTGCCAGCAGCTGGGATTCGGGGGCAGACTATGGCTACACCTTC; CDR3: CASSWDSGADYGYTF
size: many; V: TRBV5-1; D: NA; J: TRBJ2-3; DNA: TGCGCCAGCAGCTTGGTTGACGGCACAGATACGCAGTATTTT; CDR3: CASSLVDGTDTQYF
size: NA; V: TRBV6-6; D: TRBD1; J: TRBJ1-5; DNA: TGTGCCAGCAGTTTGTTTACGGACAGGGGAGGTTGGAATCAGCCCCAGCATTTT; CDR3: CASSLFTDRGGWNQPQHF
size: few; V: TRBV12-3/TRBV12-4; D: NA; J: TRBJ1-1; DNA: TGTGCCACCTTGCGGGGGGGCCGGGGGACTGAAGCTTTCTTT; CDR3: CATLRGGRGTEAFF
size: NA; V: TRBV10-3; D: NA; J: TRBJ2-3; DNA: TGTGCCATCAGTGAAGAAGGGCGGGATACGCAGTATTTT; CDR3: CAISEEGRDTQYF
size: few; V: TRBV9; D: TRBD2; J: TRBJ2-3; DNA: TGTGCCAGCAGCGTAGGGGAGGGGCCGCTCGGTGATACGCAGTATTTT; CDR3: CASSVGEGPLGDTQYF
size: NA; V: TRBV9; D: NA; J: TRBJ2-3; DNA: TGTGCCAGCAGCGTGCTCAACCAAGCAGGTACAGATACGCAGTATTTT; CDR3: CASSVLNQAGTDTQYF
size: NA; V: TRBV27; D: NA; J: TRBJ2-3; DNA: TGTGCCAGCAGGGCCAGCGATACGCAGTATTTT; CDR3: CASRASDTQYF
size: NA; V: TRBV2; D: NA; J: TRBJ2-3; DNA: TGTGCCAGCAAAGAACCTGGGCATACAGATACGCAGTATTTT; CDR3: CASKEPGHTDTQYF
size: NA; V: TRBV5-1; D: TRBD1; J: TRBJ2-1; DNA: TGCGCCAGCAGCACCGGGACAGGGGGTGGTGAGCAGTTCTTC; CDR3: CASSTGTGGGEQFF
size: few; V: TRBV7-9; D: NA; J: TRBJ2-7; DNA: TGTGCCAGCAGCAACAGGGGAGGCTACGAGCAGTACTTC; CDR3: CASSNRGGYEQYF
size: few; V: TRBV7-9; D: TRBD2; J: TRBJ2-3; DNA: TGTGCCAGCAGCTGGAGCGGGGGTAATACAGATACGCAGTATTTT; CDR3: CASSWSGGNTDTQYF
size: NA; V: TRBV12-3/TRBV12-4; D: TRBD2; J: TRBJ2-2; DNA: TGTGCCAGCAGCCTTATAGCGGGAGGGCGCACCGGGGAGCTGTTTTTT; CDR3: CASSLIAGGRTGELFF
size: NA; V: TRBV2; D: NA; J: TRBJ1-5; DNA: TGTGCCAGCCGGGAAGAGATCAATCAGCCCCAGCATTTT; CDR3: CASREEINQPQHF
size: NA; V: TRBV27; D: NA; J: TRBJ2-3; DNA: TGTGCCAGCAGTCGCCTGACCCAGGCGGATACGCAGTATTTT; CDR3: CASSRLTQADTQYF
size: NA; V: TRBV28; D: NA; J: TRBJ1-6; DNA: TGTGCCAGCAAAGAGGGCGGATCGAATTCACCCCTCCACTTT; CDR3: CASKEGGSNSPLHF
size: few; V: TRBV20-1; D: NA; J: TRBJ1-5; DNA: TGCAGTGCTAGAAATCAGGGTGGACAGCCCCAGCATTTT; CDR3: CSARNQGGQPQHF
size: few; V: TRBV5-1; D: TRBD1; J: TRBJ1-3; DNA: TGCGCCAGCAGCTCTACAGGGGTCGGAAACACCATATATTTT; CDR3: CASSSTGVGNTIYF
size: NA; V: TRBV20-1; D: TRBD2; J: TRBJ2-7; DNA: TGCAGTGCTAGAGTATTTACTAGCGGGAGGGCGTACGAGCAGTACTTC; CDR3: CSARVFTSGRAYEQYF
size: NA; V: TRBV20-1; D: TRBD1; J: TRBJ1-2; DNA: TGCAGTGCTAGGGCACGACAGGGGAACTATGGCTACACCTTC; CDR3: CSARARQGNYGYTF
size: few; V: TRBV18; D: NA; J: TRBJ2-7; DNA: TGTGCCAGCTCACCGTCTCCGGGGTCCTCCTACGAGCAGTACTTC; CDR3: CASSPSPGSSYEQYF
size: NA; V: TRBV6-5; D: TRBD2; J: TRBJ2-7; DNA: TGTGCCAGCAGTGCCTCACTAGCGTCAACCTACGAGCAGTACTTC; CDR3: CASSASLASTYEQYF